The 11 T cell receptor beta chains below were found in one sample sequenced in a study of T cells in Graves' hyperthyroidism and ophthalmopathy. It was RNA transcripts that yielded the amplified TCR beta CDR3 regions. HTBI primers drove first-round RT-PCR of the TCR CDR3. Via MiXCR, TCRdb re-called the multiplex PCR reads, giving one row per CDR3 protein. This sample carries 280,000 or so distinct CDR3 sequences, less than 30% of them seen once, and the ten largest clones take approximately 30%. Specimen: blood. These TCRs come from a man aged 35 to 55 with Graves' hyperthyroidism that later progressed to Graves' ophthalmopathy.

V usage is TRBV30 and J usage is TRBJ1-5, with D perhaps matching TRBD1 (5 bases). V gave up 6 bases and J gave up 1 base, with 22 bases separating them. CDR3 length: 17 residues. The germline gives CDR1 GTSNPN, CDR2 SVGIG (reference sequence). The CDR3 sequence: CACSSWRGKGSNQPQHF. The DNA of the CDR3 is TGTGCCTGTAGTTCCTGGAGGGGTAAGGGAAGCAATCAGCCCCAGCATTTT. Full variable domain (remainder filled in from reference TRBV30 and TRBJ1-5): SQTIHQWPATLVQPVGSPLSLECTVEGTSNPNLYWYRQAAGRGLQLLFYSVGIGQISSEVPQNLSASRPQDRQFILSSKKLLLSDSGFYLCACSSWRGKGSNQPQHFGDGTRLSIL.

This clonotype was picked up many times. V and J are TRBV11-2 and TRBJ2-7, with a possible D match to TRBD1 (5 bases). Germline lookup yields CDR1 SGHAT and CDR2 FQNNGV. Trimming left V 0 bases short and J 4 bases short, with 13 bases between. The CDR3 totals 15 residues. In DNA form, the CDR3 reads TGTGCCAGCAGCTTAGAAGGGGTTTTTGGATACGAGCAGTACTTC. Protein: CASSLEGVFGYEQYF. Complete variable domain (other parts from reference TRBV11-2 and TRBJ2-7): EAGVAQSPRYKIIEKRQSVAFWCNPISGHATLYWYQQILGQGPKLLIQFQNNGVVDDSQLPKDRFSAERLKGVDSTLKIQPAKLEDSAVYLCASSLEGVFGYEQYFGPGTRLTVT.

This clonotype was counted many times. The J gene is TRBJ1-2, the V gene TRBV20-1; no clear D. The V gene lost 0 bases and the J gene lost 7 bases, with 18 bases spanning the gap. Germline values: CDR1 DFQATT, CDR2 SNEGSKA (reference sequence). The CDR3 is 15 residues long. This CDR3 is CSARDHIALKGGYTF. In DNA, the CDR3 is TGCAGTGCTAGAGATCATATCGCCCTTAAAGGTGGCTACACCTTC.

This clonotype was detected only once. CDR3 sequence reads: CASSPRPTYEQYF. The CDR3 DNA reads TGTGCCAGCAGCCCGCGCCCCACCTACGAGCAGTACTTC. The V gene is TRBV9, the J gene TRBJ2-7, with D hard to call. Germline values: CDR1 SGDLS, CDR2 YYNGEE. The CDR3 sequence is 13 residues long. V shed 4 bases and J shed 2 bases, with 10 bases lying between them. Filled out from reference TRBV9 and TRBJ2-7, the complete variable domain reads DSGVTQTPKHLITATGQRVTLRCSPRSGDLSVYWYQQSLDQGLQFLIQYYNGEERAKGNILERFSAQQFPDLHSELNLSSLELGDSALYFCASSPRPTYEQYFGPGTRLTVT.

This clonotype was seen ten or more times. The CDR3 loop reads CATRGQGPYEQYF. The CDR3 DNA follows: TGTGCCACTCGGGGACAGGGACCTTACGAGCAGTACTTC. The chain employs TRBV10-3 and TRBJ2-7; 9 nucleotides line up with TRBD1. The CDR3 totals 13 residues. The V segment lost 10 bases and the J segment 4 bases; nucleotides outside the gene matches: 8. Germline lookup yields CDR1 ENHRY and CDR2 SYGVKD.

This clonotype occurred many times. V gene TRBV15 combines with J gene TRBJ2-7; 14 nucleotides agree with TRBD2. CDR3 length: 15 amino acids. In germline, CDR1 is LNHNV, CDR2 YYDKDF (reference sequence). The junction had 3 bases not matched to a gene; V was cut back by 4 bases and J by 4 bases. CDR3 residues: CATSTGTSGRYEQYF. The CDR3 nucleotides are TGTGCCACCAGCACAGGGACTAGCGGGAGATACGAGCAGTACTTC.

This clonotype came up many times. For the CDR3, the DNA is TGTGCCAGCAGTACGGGGGAGACCCAGTACTTC. Translating it yields CASSTGETQYF. The V and J genes are TRBV12-3 or TRBV12-4 and TRBJ2-5, with a possible D match to TRBD2 (5 bases). Trimming took off 5 bases at V and 5 bases at J, with 6 bases between the two ends. The CDR3 covers 11 residues.

Many counts were recorded for this clonotype. The V and J genes are TRBV28 and TRBJ1-5; D is undetermined. Trimming cost V 2 bases and J 6 bases, with 8 bases left between them. Germline V lookup: CDR1 MDHEN, CDR2 SYDVKM. This CDR3 spans 13 amino acids. The CDR3 sequence is CASSLGSTQPQHF. In DNA form, the CDR3 reads TGTGCCAGCAGTTTAGGGTCCACTCAGCCCCAGCATTTT.

This clonotype was counted at least ten times. The chain couples TRBV6-5 to TRBJ2-2, with D possibly matching TRBD1 (6 bases). Between the trimmed V and J ends, which lost 0 bases and 2 bases, there was a span of 7 bases. The CDR3 length is 15 residues. Germline CDR1 and CDR2: MNHEY and SVGAGI. The CDR3 region has the DNA TGTGCCAGCAGTTACTCGGGACAAAACACCGGGGAGCTGTTTTTT. Residues: CASSYSGQNTGELFF.

Many counts were recorded for this clonotype. This chain connects TRBV19 to TRBJ1-2; weak D call: TRBD1 (5 bases). Looked up from germline, CDR1 is LNHDA and CDR2 is SQIVND (reference sequence). The CDR3 loop spans 11 amino acids. CDR3 loop: CASQGLGGYTF. Here the CDR3 DNA reads TGTGCGAGCCAGGGCCTCGGGGGCTACACCTTC. Full variable domain (rest looked up from reference TRBV19 and TRBJ1-2): DGGITQSPKYLFRKEGQNVTLSCEQNLNHDAMYWYRQDPGQGLRLIYYSQIVNDFQKGDIAEGYSVSREKKESFPLTVTSAQKNPTAFYLCASQGLGGYTFGSGTRLTVV.

This clonotype was detected many times. CDR3 amino acids: CATSQGGRNTIYF. CDR3 sequence (DNA): TGTGCCACCAGTCAAGGGGGGAGGAACACCATATATTTT. This rearrangement joins TRBV24-1 to TRBJ1-3, with a tentative D call TRBD1 (6 bases). The germline V gene encodes CDR1 KGHDR and CDR2 SFDVKD. Trimming removed 6 bases from V and 7 bases from J, with 12 bases in between. The CDR3 has 13 amino acids.